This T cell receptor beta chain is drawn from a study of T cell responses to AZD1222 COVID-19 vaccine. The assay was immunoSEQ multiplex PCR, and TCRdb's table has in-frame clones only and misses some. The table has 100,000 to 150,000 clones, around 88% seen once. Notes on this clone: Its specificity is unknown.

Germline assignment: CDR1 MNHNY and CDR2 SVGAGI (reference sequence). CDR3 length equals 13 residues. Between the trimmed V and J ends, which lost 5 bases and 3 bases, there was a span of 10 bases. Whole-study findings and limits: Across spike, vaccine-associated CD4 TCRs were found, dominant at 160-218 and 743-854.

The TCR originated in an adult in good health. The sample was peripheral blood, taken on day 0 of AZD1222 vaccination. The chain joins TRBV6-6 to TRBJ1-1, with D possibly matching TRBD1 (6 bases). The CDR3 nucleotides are TGTGCCAGCAGTCCCAGGGGCGACACTGAAGCTTTCTTT. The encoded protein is CASSPRGDTEAFF.